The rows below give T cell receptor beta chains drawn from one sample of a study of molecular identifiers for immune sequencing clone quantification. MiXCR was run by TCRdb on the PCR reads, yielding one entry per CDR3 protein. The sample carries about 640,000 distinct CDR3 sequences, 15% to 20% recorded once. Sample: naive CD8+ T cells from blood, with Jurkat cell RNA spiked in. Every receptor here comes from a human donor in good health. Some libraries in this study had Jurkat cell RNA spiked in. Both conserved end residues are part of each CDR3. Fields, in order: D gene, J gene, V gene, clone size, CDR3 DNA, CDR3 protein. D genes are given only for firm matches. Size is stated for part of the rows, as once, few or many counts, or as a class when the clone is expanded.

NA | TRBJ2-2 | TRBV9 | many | TGTGCCAGCAGCGCTAGGGGGGGGCTCACCGGGGAGCTGTTTTTT | CASSARGGLTGELFF
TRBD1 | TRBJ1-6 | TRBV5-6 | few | TGTGCCAGCAGCGGGGGCGGGACAGCCCCTAATTCACCCCTCCACTTT | CASSGGGTAPNSPLHF
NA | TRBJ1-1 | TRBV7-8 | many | TGTGCCAGCAGGATACACTGGGGGATGAACACTGAAGCTTTCTTT | CASRIHWGMNTEAFF
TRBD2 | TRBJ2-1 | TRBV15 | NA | TGTGCCACCAGCGGTAGCGGGGGGGCCCATGAGCAGTTCTTC | CATSGSGGAHEQFF
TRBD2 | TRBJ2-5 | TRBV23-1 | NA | TGCGCCAGCAGTCACCTGTCCGCTAGCGGGAGTGTTGAGACCCAGTACTTC | CASSHLSASGSVETQYF
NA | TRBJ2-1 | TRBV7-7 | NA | TGTGCCAGCAGCTTAGGGGGTTTCAATGAGCAGTTCTTC | CASSLGGFNEQFF
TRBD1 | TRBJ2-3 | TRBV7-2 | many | TGTGCCAGCAGCCCTAGAGGGACAGGGGGATTGGATACGCAGTATTTT | CASSPRGTGGLDTQYF
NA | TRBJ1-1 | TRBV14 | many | TGTGCCAGCAGCCAAGGGGCCTGGGGGGGGCGAGAAGCTTTCTTT | CASSQGAWGGREAFF
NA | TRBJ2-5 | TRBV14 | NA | TGTGCCAGCAGCCAAGAAAGTACTAGCTGGGAGACCCAGTACTTC | CASSQESTSWETQYF
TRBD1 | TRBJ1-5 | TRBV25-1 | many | TGTGCCAGCAGTGAACTCGGGACAGATGATCAGCCCCAGCATTTT | CASSELGTDDQPQHF
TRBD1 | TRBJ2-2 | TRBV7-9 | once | TGTGCCAGCAGCTTCTGGACAGGGGGCTTAAAGAGCACCGGGGAGCTGTTTTTT | CASSFWTGGLKSTGELFF
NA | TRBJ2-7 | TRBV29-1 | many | TGCAGCGTTCTGGACGCAACCTACGAGCAGTACTTC | CSVLDATYEQYF
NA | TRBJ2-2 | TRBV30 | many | TGTGCCTGGAGTGTGGACGGAGTTATGACCGGGGAGCTGTTTTTT | CAWSVDGVMTGELFF
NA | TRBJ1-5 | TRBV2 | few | TGTGCCAGCAGTGAAGTTCGTGGCAGCTTTCAGCCCCAGCATTTT | CASSEVRGSFQPQHF
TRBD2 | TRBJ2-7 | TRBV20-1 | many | TGCAGTGCTAGAGGTTTATCGGGAGGGAGTCTTATCTCGGACGAGCAGTACTTC | CSARGLSGGSLISDEQYF
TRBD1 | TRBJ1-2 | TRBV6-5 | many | TGTGCCAGCAGCATGAATGACAGGGAGGATGGCTACACCTTC | CASSMNDREDGYTF
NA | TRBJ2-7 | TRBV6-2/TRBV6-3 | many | TGTGCCAGCAGTTCGGGACACTTCTACGAGCAGTACTTC | CASSSGHFYEQYF
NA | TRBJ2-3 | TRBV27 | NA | TGTGCCAGCAGTTTAGCGACTGCACGCGGTAGGGCAGATACGCAGTATTTT | CASSLATARGRADTQYF
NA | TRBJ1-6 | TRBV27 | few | TGTGCCAGCAGTTTATCTCGGGTTAATTCACCCCTCCACTTT | CASSLSRVNSPLHF
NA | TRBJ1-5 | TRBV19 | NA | TGTGCCAGTAGTATAATAGGGGACTCTAGCAATCAGCCCCAGCGTTTT | CASSIIGDSSNQPQRF
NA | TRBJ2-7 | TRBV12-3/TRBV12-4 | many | TGTGCCAGCAGCCAGATCACAGGGTACTACGAGCAGTACTTC | CASSQITGYYEQYF
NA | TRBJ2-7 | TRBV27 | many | TGTGCCAGCAGTTTCCAGGACAGATACGAGCAGTACTTC | CASSFQDRYEQYF
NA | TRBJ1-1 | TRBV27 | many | TGTGCCAGCAAGAGAGACAGGAACACTGAAGCTTTCTTT | CASKRDRNTEAFF
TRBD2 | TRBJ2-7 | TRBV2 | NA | TGTGCCAGCAGTCGACTAGCGGGAGGGCCAGGGTCTGAGCAGTACTTC | CASSRLAGGPGSEQYF
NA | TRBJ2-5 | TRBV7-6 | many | TGTGCCAGCAGCCCCGGACAGTACCAAGAGACCCAGTACTTC | CASSPGQYQETQYF
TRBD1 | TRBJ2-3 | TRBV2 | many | TGTGCCATCCCCGATTGGGACAGGGGCACAGATACGCAGTATTTT | CAIPDWDRGTDTQYF
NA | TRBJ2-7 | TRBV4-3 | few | TGCGCCAGCAGCCAAGATTTTAACTCAGCCTACGAGCAGTACTTC | CASSQDFNSAYEQYF
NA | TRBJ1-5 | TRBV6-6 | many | TGTGCCAGCAGTTACCCCGGGCAGTTAAATCAGCCCCAGCATTTT | CASSYPGQLNQPQHF
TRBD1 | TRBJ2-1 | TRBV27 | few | TGTGCCAGCAGTTCCCAACTAACTCCGGGACAGGGGTCCTACAATGAGCAGTTCTTC | CASSSQLTPGQGSYNEQFF
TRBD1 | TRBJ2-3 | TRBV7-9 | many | TGTGCCAGCAGCCAGGACAGGGACACAGATACGCAGTATTTT | CASSQDRDTDTQYF
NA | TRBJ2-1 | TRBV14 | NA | TGTGCCAGCAGCCAAGAATGGATAAGTTCCGGAGAGCAGTTCTTC | CASSQEWISSGEQFF
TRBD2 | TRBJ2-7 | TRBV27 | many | TGTGCCAGCAGTTTATCGGTTACTAGCGGGAGGCCTCACTTC | CASSLSVTSGRPHF
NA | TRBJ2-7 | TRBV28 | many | TGTGCCAGCAGTTTTACAGGGTTCTCCTACGAGCAGTACTTC | CASSFTGFSYEQYF
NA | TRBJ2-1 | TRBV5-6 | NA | TGTGCCAGCAGCTTGGGAGCGGAGGTCCGTGGTGAGCAGTTCTTC | CASSLGAEVRGEQFF
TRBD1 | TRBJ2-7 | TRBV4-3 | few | TGCGCCAGCAGCCAAGAATTCAGGGACAGAAGCTCCTACGAGCAGTACTTC | CASSQEFRDRSSYEQYF
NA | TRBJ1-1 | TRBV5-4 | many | TGTGCCAGCAGTTCAGGAATAACTGAAGCTTTCTTT | CASSSGITEAFF
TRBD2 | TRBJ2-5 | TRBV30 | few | TGTGCCTGGAACCCTCTCGGGGGTAGCGGGCAAGAGACCCAGTACTTC | CAWNPLGGSGQETQYF
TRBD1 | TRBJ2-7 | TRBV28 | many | TGTGCCAGCAGCTCGCTCACGGACAGGGTTTACGAGCAGTACTTC | CASSSLTDRVYEQYF
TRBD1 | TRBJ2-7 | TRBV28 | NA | TGTGCCAGCAGTTTATTTGCCGGGACAGGGGACTACGAGCAGTACTTC | CASSLFAGTGDYEQYF
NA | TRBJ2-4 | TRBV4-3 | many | TGCGCCAGCAGCCAAGTTCCAGACAGAAAAAACATTCAGTACTTC | CASSQVPDRKNIQYF
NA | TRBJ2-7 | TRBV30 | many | TGTGCCTGGAGTGAGATGGGGGCGGAAGAGCAGTACTTC | CAWSEMGAEEQYF
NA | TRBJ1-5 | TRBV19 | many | TGTGCCAGTGGGTCAGACTATAGCAATCAGCCCCAGCATTTT | CASGSDYSNQPQHF
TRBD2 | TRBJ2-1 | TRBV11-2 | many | TGTGCCAGCAGCGTGCCTAGCGGGGGACACAATGAGCAGTTCTTC | CASSVPSGGHNEQFF
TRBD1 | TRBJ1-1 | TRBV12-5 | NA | TGTGCTGGTGGAGTTTGGAGTGGACAGGGGGAAGCTTTCTTT | CAGGVWSGQGEAFF
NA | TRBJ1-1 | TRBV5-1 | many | TGCGCCAGCAGAAGTGGGGGCGGGACATTTGATGAAACTTTCTTT | CASRSGGGTFDETFF
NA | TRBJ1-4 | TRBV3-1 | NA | TGTGCCAGCAGCCAAGGATCTGCCGATGAAAAACTGTTTTTT | CASSQGSADEKLFF
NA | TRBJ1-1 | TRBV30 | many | TGTGCCTGGAGTGTAGGGGCAGGGGATCAGGTAGCTTTCTTT | CAWSVGAGDQVAFF
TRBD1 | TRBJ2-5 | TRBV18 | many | TGTGCCAGCTCACCACCGAACTGGACAGGGAGGGAGACCCAGTACTTC | CASSPPNWTGRETQYF
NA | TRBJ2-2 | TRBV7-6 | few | TGTGCCAGCAGCTTGGTCTGGGGACTGAACACCGGGGAGCTGTTTTTT | CASSLVWGLNTGELFF
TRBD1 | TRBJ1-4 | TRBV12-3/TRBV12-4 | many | TGTGCCAGCAGCATCGACAGGGCGGATGAAAAACTGTTTTTT | CASSIDRADEKLFF
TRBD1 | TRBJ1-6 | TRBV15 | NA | TGTGCCACCAGCCGGGACAGGGGTTGGTCACCCCTCCACTTT | CATSRDRGWSPLHF
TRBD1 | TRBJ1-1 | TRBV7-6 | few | TGTGCCAGCAGCTTGGGACAGGGGGTTATGACTGAAGCTTTCTTT | CASSLGQGVMTEAFF